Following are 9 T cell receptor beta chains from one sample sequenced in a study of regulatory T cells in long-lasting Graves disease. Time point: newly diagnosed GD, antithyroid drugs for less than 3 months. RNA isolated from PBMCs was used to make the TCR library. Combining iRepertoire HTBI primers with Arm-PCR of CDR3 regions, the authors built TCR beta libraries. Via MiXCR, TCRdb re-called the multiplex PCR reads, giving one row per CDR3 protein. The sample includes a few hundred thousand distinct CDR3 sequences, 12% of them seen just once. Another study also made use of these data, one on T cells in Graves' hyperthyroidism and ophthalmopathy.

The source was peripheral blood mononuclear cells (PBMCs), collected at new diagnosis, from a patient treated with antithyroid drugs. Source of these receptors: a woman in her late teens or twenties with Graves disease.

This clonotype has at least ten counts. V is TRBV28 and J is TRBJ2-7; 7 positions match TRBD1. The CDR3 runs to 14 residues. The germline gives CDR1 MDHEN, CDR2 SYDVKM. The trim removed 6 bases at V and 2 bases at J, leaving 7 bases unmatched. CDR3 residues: CASSWGDRAYEQYF. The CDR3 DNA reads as TGTGCCAGCAGCTGGGGTGACAGGGCCTACGAGCAGTACTTC.

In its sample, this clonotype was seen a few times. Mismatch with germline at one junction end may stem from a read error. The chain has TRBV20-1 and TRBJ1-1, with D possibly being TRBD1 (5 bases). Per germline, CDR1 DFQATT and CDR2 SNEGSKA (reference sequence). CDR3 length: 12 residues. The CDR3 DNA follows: TGCAGTGCTAGAGAAAAGGGGATTGAAACTTTCTTT. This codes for CSAREKGIETFF.

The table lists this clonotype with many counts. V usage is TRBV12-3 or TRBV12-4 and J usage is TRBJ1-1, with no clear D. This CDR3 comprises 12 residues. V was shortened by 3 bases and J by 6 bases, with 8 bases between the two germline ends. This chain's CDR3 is CASSFMVAEAFF. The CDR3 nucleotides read TGTGCCAGCAGTTTTATGGTGGCTGAAGCTTTCTTT.

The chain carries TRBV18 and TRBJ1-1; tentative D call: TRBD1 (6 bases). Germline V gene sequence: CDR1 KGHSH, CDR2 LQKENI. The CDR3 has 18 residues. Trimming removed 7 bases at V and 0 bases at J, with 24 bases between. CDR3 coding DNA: TGTGCCAGCTTCACCCTAGGGGGGGGACAACCCATGAACACTGAAGCTTTCTTT. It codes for CASFTLGGGQPMNTEAFF. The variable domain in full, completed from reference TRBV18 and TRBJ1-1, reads NAGVMQNPRHLVRRRGQEARLRCSPMKGHSHVYWYRQLPEEGLKFMVYLQKENIIDESGMPKERFSAEFPKEGPSILRIQQVVRGDSAAYFCASFTLGGGQPMNTEAFFGQGTRLTVV.

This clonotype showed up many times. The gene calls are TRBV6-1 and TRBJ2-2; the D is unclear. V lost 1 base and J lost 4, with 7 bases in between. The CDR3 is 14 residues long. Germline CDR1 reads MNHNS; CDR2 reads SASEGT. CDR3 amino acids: CASSEEGITGELFF. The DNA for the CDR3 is TGTGCCAGCAGTGAAGAGGGTATCACCGGGGAGCTGTTTTTT.

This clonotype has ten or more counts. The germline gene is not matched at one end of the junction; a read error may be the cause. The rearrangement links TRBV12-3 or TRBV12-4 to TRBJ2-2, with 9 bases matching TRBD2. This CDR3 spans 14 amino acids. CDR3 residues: CATARRQGGGVLFF. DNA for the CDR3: TGTGCCACTGCACGCCGACAGGGCGGGGGGGTGCTGTTTTTT.

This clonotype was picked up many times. The CDR3 spells CASSLSTSRLWGNTEAFF. The CDR3 bases are TGTGCCAGCAGTTTATCTACATCGCGTCTTTGGGGGAACACTGAAGCTTTCTTT. The chain combines TRBV12-3 or TRBV12-4 with TRBJ1-1; D gene uncertain. V dropped 2 bases and J dropped 1 base, with 20 bases sitting between them. The length of the CDR3 is 18 residues.

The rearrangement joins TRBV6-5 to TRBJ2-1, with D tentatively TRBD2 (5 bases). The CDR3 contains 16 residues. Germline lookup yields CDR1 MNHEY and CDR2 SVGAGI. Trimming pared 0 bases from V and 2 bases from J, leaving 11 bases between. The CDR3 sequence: CASSYSRDSAYNEQFF. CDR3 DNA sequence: TGTGCCAGCAGTTACTCCCGGGATTCCGCCTACAATGAGCAGTTCTTC.

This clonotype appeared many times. The CDR3 region has the DNA TGTGCCAGCAGCTTAGACCCATTCCGGGACTTACACTACAATGAGCAGTTCTTC. Translated: CASSLDPFRDLHYNEQFF. V and J are TRBV7-2 and TRBJ2-1, with D possibly TRBD2 on 6 matching bases. There are 18 residues in the CDR3. Germline CDR1 SGHTA, CDR2 FQGNSA. Trimming removed 1 base at V and 3 bases at J, with 19 bases between. The full variable domain, its missing parts supplied by reference TRBV7-2 and TRBJ2-1, is GAGVSQSPSNKVTEKGKDVELRCDPISGHTALYWYRQSLGQGLEFLIYFQGNSAPDKSGLPSDRFSAERTGGSVSTLTIQRTQQEDSAVYLCASSLDPFRDLHYNEQFFGPGTRLTVL.